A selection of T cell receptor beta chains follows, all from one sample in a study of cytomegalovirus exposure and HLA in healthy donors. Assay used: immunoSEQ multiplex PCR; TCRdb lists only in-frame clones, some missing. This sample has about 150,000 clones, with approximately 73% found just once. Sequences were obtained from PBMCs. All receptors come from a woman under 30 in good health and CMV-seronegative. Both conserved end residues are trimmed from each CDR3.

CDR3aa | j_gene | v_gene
ASSLGGRPQH | TRBJ1-5 | TRBV28
ASSSRGTESSYEQY | TRBJ2-7 | TRBV4-2
AISHPGLVQETQY | TRBJ2-5 | TRBV10-3
ASSVGGGTTNEKLF | TRBJ1-4 | TRBV9
ASSVNIDTEAF | TRBJ1-1 | TRBV9
ASGYSRDTQY | TRBJ2-3 | TRBV27
ASSLIQSPLH | TRBJ1-6 | TRBV5-6
ASSPGAEGPNEQF | TRBJ2-1 | TRBV27
AWSTDGTGELF | TRBJ2-2 | TRBV30
ASSTGHRYEQY | TRBJ2-7 | TRBV19
AISELSGYSSGANVLT | TRBJ2-6 | TRBV10-3
AISESTGTYGYT | TRBJ1-2 | TRBV10-3
ASTPGLGNTQY | TRBJ2-3 | TRBV6-5
ASAGTGGTEAF | TRBJ1-1 | TRBV7-3
ASSLAPDRGRDEQY | TRBJ2-7 | TRBV5-1
ASSDIKEYGYT | TRBJ1-2 | TRBV6-1
ASRGGGAPNTQY | TRBJ2-3 | TRBV9
ASSSKAGLNTGELF | TRBJ2-2 | TRBV7-8
ASSRGQFEQY | - | TRBV4-1
ASSFRTAFTEAF | TRBJ1-1 | TRBV5-8
ASSPEGLAEYNEQF | TRBJ2-1 | TRBV4-1
SVDVTAARF | TRBJ1-1 | TRBV29-1
ASSRQGASNAIY | TRBJ1-3 | TRBV11-2
ASSSGYAGANVLT | TRBJ2-6 | TRBV19
ASSLHKLGDSPLH | TRBJ1-6 | TRBV7-9
ASSLDGNYGYT | TRBJ1-2 | TRBV11-3
ASSAQGLNSNQPQH | TRBJ1-5 | TRBV2
ASSLNPGQGNQPQH | TRBJ1-5 | TRBV28
ASSQQGPRETQY | TRBJ2-5 | TRBV7-2
ASSRAPGQGSSNQPQH | TRBJ1-5 | TRBV19
AWGSGSSYNEQF | TRBJ2-1 | TRBV30
ASSFMDRPNTEAF | TRBJ1-1 | TRBV7-9
ASSPQGISNQPQH | TRBJ1-5 | TRBV7-2
ASSQDKSGPYNEQF | TRBJ2-1 | TRBV4-1
ASSLVNDPGLGGYGYT | TRBJ1-2 | TRBV4-1
ASSLRTERSSYNEQF | TRBJ2-1 | TRBV27
ASGGIGEQF | TRBJ2-1 | TRBV27
ASLRDRANEQF | TRBJ2-1 | TRBV6-1